Reported below is one T cell receptor beta chain. These data belong to a study of tumour-infiltrating T cells in Burkitt lymphoma. Using immunoSEQ multiplex PCR, the repertoire was profiled, and TCRdb retains in-frame clones only, with some absent. Of several thousand clones listed, around 15% are singletons. The CDR3 spans 17 residues. Trimming left V 1 base short and J 3 bases short, with 18 bases between. Germline-derived CDR1 and CDR2 are SGHAT and FQNNGV. The sequencing sample was made of tumor tissue. This clonotype was sampled from a human donor with Burkitt lymphoma. This rearrangement joins TRBV11-2 to TRBJ2-5, with D unresolved. CDR3 amino acids: CASSLGIATRTKETQYF. The CDR3, as DNA: TGTGCCAGCAGCTTAGGCATAGCCACCCGGACCAAAGAGACCCAGTACTTC.